These T cell receptor beta chains were read from a single sample in a study of a mutant IDH1 vaccine in newly diagnosed glioma. The antigens these receptors bind are not known. Measured with immunoSEQ multiplex PCR; TCRdb has only the in-frame clones, and not every one. The table lists 20,000 to 30,000 clones, over 75% of them singletons, with approximately 9.5% in the top ten. Sequenced material: PBMCs, taken from a glioma patient whose treatment included an IDH1 peptide vaccine. Receptors originate from a woman aged 18-35 years with glioma. Each CDR3 is given with its conserved first and last residue. D genes are given only for firm matches. Clone size is shown for a subset of rows, as once, few, many or a class of expanded clone.

TRBJ1-2,12,.,.,TRBV15,TGTGCCACCAGCAGAGAGGGAAATGGCTACACCTTC,CATSREGNGYTF
TRBJ1-1,14,few,TRBD1,TRBV5-1,TGCGCCAGTTCCACAGGGGCCATGAACACTGAAGCTTTCTTT,CASSTGAMNTEAFF
TRBJ1-6,15,.,.,TRBV18,TGTGCCAGCTCACCACAGGGGACCTATAATTCACCCCTCCACTTT,CASSPQGTYNSPLHF
TRBJ1-1,15,few,.,TRBV7-6,TGTGCCAGCAGCCCGCGTCGGAGTCTACTCGGGGAAGCTTTCTTT,CASSPRRSLLGEAFF
TRBJ2-3,11,.,.,TRBV7-8,TGTGCCAGCAGTTACACAGATACGCAGTATTTT,CASSYTDTQYF
TRBJ2-1,16,.,.,TRBV5-1,TGCGCCAGCAGGGAAGAAAGATCCGCTTCCTACAATGAGCAGTTCTTC,CASREERSASYNEQFF
TRBJ2-2,15,.,.,TRBV29-1,TGCAGCGTTGAATTAAGGGGTCAGATCACCGGGGAGCTGTTTTTT,CSVELRGQITGELFF
TRBJ2-2,13,.,.,TRBV11-2,TGTGCCAGCAGCTTAGGGGCGTCCGGGGAGCTGTTTTTT,CASSLGASGELFF
TRBJ2-1,17,.,.,TRBV4-3,TGCGCCAGCAGCCAAGTGGGGACTGGACTCTCCTACAATGAGCAGTTCTTC,CASSQVGTGLSYNEQFF
TRBJ2-1,15,.,.,TRBV19,TGTGCCAGTAACGTTAAAGTCTCTGGCTACAATGAGCAGTTCTTC,CASNVKVSGYNEQFF
TRBJ2-2,15,.,TRBD1,TRBV6-1,TGTGCCAGCACACCGGGACAGGGGGCGGCGGGGGAGCTGTTTTTT,CASTPGQGAAGELFF
TRBJ1-5,14,.,.,TRBV2,TGTGCCAGCAGTGAACAGGCTAGCAATCAGCCCCAGCATTTT,CASSEQASNQPQHF
TRBJ2-6,17,.,.,TRBV25-1,TGTGCCAGCAGTGGCAGCTTCGGACAGTCTGGGGCCAACGTCCTGACTTTC,CASSGSFGQSGANVLTF
TRBJ1-2,13,.,.,TRBV11-1,TGTGCCAGCAGCTTAGGACAGCACTATGGCTACACCTTC,CASSLGQHYGYTF
TRBJ2-5,15,.,TRBD2,TRBV11-3,TGTGCCAGCAGCTCGGAGGGGACTAGGTGGGAGACCCAGTACTTC,CASSSEGTRWETQYF
TRBJ1-2,15,few,.,TRBV4-1,TGCGCCAGCAGCCAATGGAGGACAAGTGACTATGGCTACACCTTC,CASSQWRTSDYGYTF
TRBJ1-2,14,.,.,TRBV7-9,TGTGCCAGCAGCTTAGCGTCGGGGGCGGGCGGCTACACCTTC,CASSLASGAGGYTF
TRBJ2-6,19,.,TRBD2,TRBV7-6,TGTGCCAGCAGCCCAGGACTAGCGGGAGTCCTCTCTGGGGCCAACGTCCTGACTTTC,CASSPGLAGVLSGANVLTF
TRBJ1-5,15,.,TRBD1,TRBV2,TGTGCCAGCAGTGAAGAGGGACAGGGGCGACAGCCCCAGCATTTT,CASSEEGQGRQPQHF
TRBJ2-1,16,.,.,TRBV4-1,TGCGCCAGCAGCCAAGTTACGGCTATTAGGGACAATGAGCAGTTCTTC,CASSQVTAIRDNEQFF
TRBJ2-3,13,.,.,TRBV27,TGTGCCAGCAGTTTGGGGCGCAGGGATACGCAGTATTTT,CASSLGRRDTQYF
TRBJ2-5,13,once,.,TRBV30,TGTGCCTGGAGCAAAGGTTTGGAAGAGACCCAGTACTTC,CAWSKGLEETQYF
TRBJ1-4,14,.,TRBD1,TRBV7-9,TGTGCCAGCAGCGGGACAGGGGTCTTGGAAAAACTGTTTTTT,CASSGTGVLEKLFF
TRBJ2-1,16,.,TRBD2,TRBV4-2,TGTGCCAGCAGCCAAGATGCCAGCGGGGGGTACAATGAGCAGTTCTTC,CASSQDASGGYNEQFF
TRBJ2-7,15,.,TRBD2,TRBV2,TGTGCCAGCAGTAGGGTTGGGGGGGAAACCTACGAGCAGTACTTC,CASSRVGGETYEQYF
TRBJ2-7,15,.,TRBD1,TRBV15,TGTGCCACCAGCAGAGAAGGCAGGGGGCTTTACGAGCAGTACTTC,CATSREGRGLYEQYF
TRBJ2-7,15,.,.,TRBV15,TGTGCCACCAGCAGAGATAGACTAGTAGGTTACGAGCAGTACTTC,CATSRDRLVGYEQYF
TRBJ1-2,14,.,TRBD1,TRBV5-6,TGTGCCAGCAGCTCTACAGGGGGCACCTATGGCTACACCTTC,CASSSTGGTYGYTF
TRBJ2-7,15,.,.,TRBV5-1,TGCGCCAGCAGCTTGAGTTTGTCTTTCCGGACAAGGCAGTACTTC,CASSLSLSFRTRQYF
TRBJ2-7,13,.,.,TRBV5-1,TGCGCCAGCAGCGGGGCTAACTCCTACGAGCAGTACTTC,CASSGANSYEQYF
TRBJ2-2,14,.,TRBD1,TRBV10-3,TGTGCCATCAGGGGACAGGGGACAATCGGGGAGCTGTTTTTT,CAIRGQGTIGELFF
TRBJ1-1,18,few,.,TRBV27,TGTGCCAGCAGTCCTACGGCGGTTCGGGGGTCCATGAACACTGAAGCTTTCTTT,CASSPTAVRGSMNTEAFF
TRBJ1-2,13,once,.,TRBV7-2,TGTGCCAGCAGCTTGGGAGGGTACTATGGCTACACCTTC,CASSLGGYYGYTF
TRBJ1-1,14,once,.,TRBV28,TGTGCCAGCAGTTTGGTAACAGTGGGCACTGAAGCTTTCTTT,CASSLVTVGTEAFF
TRBJ1-4,13,few,.,TRBV30,TGTGCCTGGAGTACGGGGAATCGGGAAAAACTGTTTTTT,CAWSTGNREKLFF
TRBJ2-7,10,.,.,TRBV14,TGTGCCAGCAGCCACTACGAGCAGTACTTC,CASSHYEQYF
TRBJ2-7,15,.,TRBD1,TRBV10-3,TGTGCCATCAGCACTACAGGGGAACGTCCCTACGAGCAGTACTTC,CAISTTGERPYEQYF
TRBJ2-5,17,.,TRBD2,TRBV5-1,TGCGCCAGCAGCCCAGGGACTAGCGGGGAGTACCAAGAGACCCAGTACTTC,CASSPGTSGEYQETQYF
TRBJ2-6,19,.,TRBD2,TRBV10-3,TGTGCCATCACGGCTAGCGGGCCAGGTCGCCTCTCTGGGGCCAACGTCCTGACTTTC,CAITASGPGRLSGANVLTF
TRBJ1-2,14,.,.,TRBV2,TGTGCCAGCAGTGAGGCAGGTTCGGGGTCTGGCTACACCTTC,CASSEAGSGSGYTF
TRBJ2-7,16,.,TRBD2,TRBV7-4,TGTGCCAGCAGCCATAGTCGGTCTAGCGGGACCTACGAGCAGTACTTC,CASSHSRSSGTYEQYF
TRBJ2-7,14,.,TRBD1,TRBV28,TGTGCCAGCAGTGCCGGGACAGGGGTGTACGAGCAGTACTTC,CASSAGTGVYEQYF
TRBJ1-3,17,.,TRBD1,TRBV9,TGTGCCAGCAGCGGGATAGGGGACAGGGCGGGTGGAAACACCATATATTTT,CASSGIGDRAGGNTIYF
TRBJ1-2,16,.,.,TRBV7-2,TGTGCCAGCAGCATCCAAAGGGGGACAAACCCTATTGGCTACACCTTC,CASSIQRGTNPIGYTF
TRBJ1-1,14,.,.,TRBV5-6,TGTGCCAGCAGCTTGGGGGTGACGAACACTGAAGCTTTCTTT,CASSLGVTNTEAFF
TRBJ1-4,17,.,TRBD1,TRBV7-8,TGTGCCAGCAGCTTAACGGGGACAGGGACAACTAATGAAAAACTGTTTTTT,CASSLTGTGTTNEKLFF
TRBJ1-2,15,.,TRBD1,TRBV4-1,TGCGCCAGCAGCCAAGCCAAGGGACAGGGGTTTGGCTACACCTTC,CASSQAKGQGFGYTF
TRBJ2-7,14,.,.,TRBV5-4,TGTGCCAGCAGCTTGGGCAGCAGTGCTCGGGAGCAGTACTTC,CASSLGSSAREQYF
TRBJ1-5,19,.,TRBD1,TRBV5-4,TGTGCCAGCAGCTTGGCGGGGACAGGGGGCGAGGTCGGCAATCAGCCCCAGCATTTT,CASSLAGTGGEVGNQPQHF
TRBJ2-7,14,once,.,TRBV11-1,TGTGCCAGCAGCTTACTCTACGGCTCCTACGAGCAGTACTTC,CASSLLYGSYEQYF
TRBJ2-1,16,.,.,TRBV11-2,TGTGCCAGCAGCTTAATTGGTGAAAGCTCCTACAATGAGCAGTTCTTC,CASSLIGESSYNEQFF